The subject of this entry is one T cell receptor beta chain. Trimming cost V 5 bases and J 5 bases; bases outside gene matches: 6. The CDR3 has 14 residues. CDR1 SGHAT and CDR2 FQNNGV come from the germline V gene. This entry is derived from a study of cytomegalovirus exposure and HLA in healthy donors. Amplification used 60 Vbeta primers and 13 Jbeta primers. The data were produced by immunoSEQ multiplex PCR, yet TCRdb's version contains in-frame clones alone and is incomplete. The listing contains 150,000 or so clones. The receptor was derived from a woman aged 45-65 years in good health and CMV-seronegative. The source material was PBMCs. This chain links TRBV11-2 with TRBJ2-7; 10 bases line up with TRBD1. CDR3 loop: CASSPTGGLDEQYF. CDR3 nucleotides: TGTGCCAGCAGCCCGACAGGGGGCTTGGACGAGCAGTACTTC. Full variable domain (outside the CDR3, taken from reference TRBV11-2 and TRBJ2-7): EAGVAQSPRYKIIEKRQSVAFWCNPISGHATLYWYQQILGQGPKLLIQFQNNGVVDDSQLPKDRFSAERLKGVDSTLKIQPAKLEDSAVYLCASSPTGGLDEQYFGPGTRLTVT.